This record concerns one TCR beta chain sequence. The CDR3 has 20 residues. The entry originates in a study of blood T cell repertoires in COVID-19. Measured with immunoSEQ multiplex PCR; TCRdb has only the in-frame clones, and not every one. The table has a few hundred thousand clones, about four fifths seen once. The TCR sequence derives from a man aged 25-45 years who had recovered from COVID-19. This chain links TRBV21-1 with TRBJ2-3; the tabulated D call, TRBD1, remains unverified against the DNA. TRBV21-1 is recorded as a pseudogene. Source material: peripheral blood. CDR3: CASSSRSQGIPTTSTDTQYF. CDR3 sequence (DNA): TGTGCCAGCAGCAGCAGGTCTCAGGGGATCCCCACCACTAGCACAGATACGCAGTATTTT.